The clone carrying this T cell receptor (beta chain) was detected ten times or more. What it binds is unknown. There were TCR beta CDR3 regions amplified from RNA transcripts. In the first-round RT-PCR of the TCR CDR3, the HTBI primer set was used. TCRdb processed the multiplex PCR reads anew with MiXCR; each CDR3 protein has one entry. Among fewer than 600,000 distinct CDR3 sequences listed, around 15% were seen once. These data originate in a study of T cells in Graves' hyperthyroidism and ophthalmopathy. The overall study: Upon initial diagnosis and before any treatment, peripheral blood was collected.

Findings of the study overall: Classification by a 13 V-J model distinguished ophthalmopathy from stable hyperthyroidism.

For the diagnoses, clinical symptoms, serum thyroxine and TRAb, thyroid ultrasound and orbital computed tomography were used. This CDR3 contains 15 residues. V shed 3 bases, J shed 6 bases, and the junction held 8 bases outside the gene matches. Looked up from germline, CDR1 is LGHDT and CDR2 is YNNKEL (reference sequence). This chain connects TRBV3-1 to TRBJ2-7, with 10 bases aligning to TRBD2. The specimen sequenced was blood. This sequence originates from a middle-aged woman with Graves' hyperthyroidism. As DNA, the CDR3 is TGTGCCAGCAGCCATCGTGACTTAGCGGGAGGCGAGCAGTACTTC. Protein product: CASSHRDLAGGEQYF.